This is a list of T cell receptor beta chains from one sample in a study of T-cell memory formation after mild COVID-19. Each CDR3 protein is one row after TCRdb ran MiXCR on the 5' RACE reads. Seen here are 280,000 or so distinct CDR3 sequences, 8% to 10% observed once, and the top ten hold around a fifth. Material for sequencing was PBMCs or a T cell subset sorted from them (not recorded which). These receptors were obtained from a young man who had mild COVID-19 (a few samples of this study predate the infection). Cell type and time point are not known. Both conserved end residues are part of each CDR3.

v_gene,j_gene,CDR3aa
TRBV7-2,TRBJ2-7,CASSFWGYEQYF
TRBV9,TRBJ2-2,CASSEGLAGDDTGELFF
TRBV7-2,TRBJ2-5,CASSPGAGQTQYF
TRBV7-6,TRBJ2-5,CASSLAGDSPGTQYF
TRBV11-2,TRBJ2-7,CASSLNPSGGAGEQYF
TRBV5-1,TRBJ1-2,CASSGVSGGDGGYTF
TRBV6-2/TRBV6-3,TRBJ2-7,CASSYSGNAYEQYF
TRBV12-3/TRBV12-4,TRBJ2-2,CASSLGPFGLAGELFF
TRBV7-2,TRBJ1-2,CARSLGQNYGYTF
TRBV29-1,TRBJ2-3,CSVEEGVKDTQYF
TRBV6-6,TRBJ1-2,CASRPVDGYTF
TRBV12-3/TRBV12-4,TRBJ2-5,CASSPTRRGSMETQYF
TRBV5-1,TRBJ1-5,CASSLHSDSNQPQHF
TRBV7-9,TRBJ2-5,CASSLLGLEETQYF
TRBV4-1,TRBJ1-4,CASSQDPQGLFF
TRBV4-1,TRBJ1-3,CASSLYPDGNSGNTIYF
TRBV27,TRBJ1-5,CASRPDRELNQPQHF
TRBV7-9,TRBJ1-1,CASSLVKVTEAFF
TRBV7-3,TRBJ1-1,CASSQTGFGTEAFF
TRBV5-1,TRBJ2-6,CASNPSTSGANVLTF
TRBV6-5,TRBJ2-1,CATTPGTVYNEQFF
TRBV5-1,TRBJ1-2,CASSLVAKGLSGYTF
TRBV10-3,TRBJ2-2,CAISESGPNTGELFF
TRBV7-9,TRBJ2-1,CASEGYYNEQFF
TRBV29-1,TRBJ2-1,CSVADEQFF
TRBV5-1,TRBJ1-2,CASSLVERDPYGYTF
TRBV12-3/TRBV12-4,TRBJ1-5,CASSLATGGHQQPQHF
TRBV30,TRBJ1-1,CTGGNRIEAFF
TRBV6-6,TRBJ2-3,CASSRQDHTDTQYF
TRBV4-3,TRBJ2-2,CASSSPDRKLFF
TRBV18,TRBJ1-2,CASSPNGGLGYGYTF
TRBV18,TRBJ1-1,CASSPPGQQNTEAFF
TRBV12-3/TRBV12-4,TRBJ2-1,CASSLNPNFNEQFF
TRBV11-2,TRBJ1-2,CASSLDRQYGYTF
TRBV12-3/TRBV12-4,TRBJ2-1,CASSLASRLAGGRWNEQFF
TRBV7-9,TRBJ2-1,CASSRGALSHSYNEQFF
TRBV7-7,TRBJ1-5,CASSLLGKREPQHF
TRBV5-1,TRBJ2-1,CASSLEVLTANEQFF
TRBV6-5,TRBJ1-2,CASSITRTGQIF
TRBV2,TRBJ2-5,CASSEAGQTQETQYF
TRBV29-1,TRBJ1-3,CSVEDEGGSGNTIYF
TRBV3-1,TRBJ2-3,CASSPPWHGGDFADTQYF
TRBV29-1,TRBJ2-1,CSVEAGASGSYNEQFF
TRBV10-3,TRBJ1-2,CAISGQGYLYGYTF
TRBV6-6,TRBJ1-2,CASTDQGVGYTF
TRBV11-2,TRBJ2-7,CASSLGLGDEQYF
TRBV6-1,TRBJ2-7,CASRGTGGTGQYF
TRBV3-1,TRBJ2-3,CASGNLGDTQYF